What follows are 21 T cell receptor beta chains derived from one specimen sequenced in a study of a mutant IDH1 vaccine in newly diagnosed glioma. What these receptors recognize is not known. Time point reported: week 5, during vaccination. Doses consisted of 300 ug of mutant IDH1 20-mer peptide each, paired with topical imiquimod. The repertoire was sequenced with immunoSEQ multiplex PCR; TCRdb's copy has only in-frame clones and lacks some. The table includes over 55,000 clones, around 82% detected once. Sequenced material: PBMCs, taken from a glioma patient whose treatment included an IDH1 peptide vaccine. These receptors were taken from a woman in her late teens or twenties with glioma. Some clones in this sample may be carry-over from other donors' samples.

The chain has TRBV11-2 and TRBJ2-7; 12 bases line up with TRBD2. The CDR3 loop spans 17 amino acids. Losses at the gene ends were 4 bases for V and 3 bases for J; bases not matched to a gene: 10. Germline-derived CDR1 and CDR2 are SGHAT and FQNNGV. The CDR3 loop is CASSSYRLAGEYYEQYF. CDR3 nucleotide sequence: TGTGCCAGCAGCTCCTACCGACTAGCGGGAGAATACTACGAGCAGTACTTC.

The chain is built from TRBV15 and TRBJ2-7; D perhaps matches TRBD1 (7 bases). Trimming pared 5 bases from V and 1 base from J, leaving 21 bases between. Per the germline V gene, CDR1 is LNHNV and CDR2 is YYDKDF (reference sequence). The CDR3 runs 17 residues. In nucleotides, the CDR3 is TGTGCCACCAGCCGAGGGAGGAGACAGGGATCGTCCTACGAGCAGTACTTC. Translated: CATSRGRRQGSSYEQYF.

This chain uses TRBV25-1 with TRBJ2-3; a weak D match, TRBD2 (6 bases). Deletions cut 7 bases from V and 0 bases from J, with 17 bases between. The CDR3 spans 16 residues. Germline loops: CDR1 MGHDK, CDR2 SYGVNS. CDR3 loop: CASTEVGEVSTDTQYF. For the CDR3, the DNA is TGTGCCAGCACGGAGGTTGGGGAGGTTAGCACAGATACGCAGTATTTT.

The chain links TRBV18 to TRBJ2-7; TRBD2 is a possible D gene (6 bases). Germline values: CDR1 KGHSH, CDR2 LQKENI. Trimming shortened V by 3 bases and J by 0 bases, and 15 bases separated the two germline ends. The CDR3 sequence is 16 residues long. Here the CDR3 reads CASSPEGRVTSYEQYF. CDR3 DNA: TGTGCCAGCTCACCGGAGGGCAGAGTCACCTCCTACGAGCAGTACTTC.

The chain is built from TRBV5-1 and TRBJ2-7; D unclear. Per the germline V gene, CDR1 is SGHRS and CDR2 is YFSETQ. Deletions cut 0 bases from V and 7 bases from J, with 14 bases between. The length of the CDR3 is 14 residues. CDR3: CASSLGVVLGEQYF. CDR3 nucleotide sequence: TGCGCCAGCAGCTTGGGGGTGGTTTTGGGGGAGCAGTACTTC.

The chain combines TRBV6-1 with TRBJ2-3; either TRBD1 or TRBD2 may supply D (5 bases each). The CDR3 sequence is 15 residues long. Trimming shortened V by 4 bases and J by 1 base, and 12 bases separated the two germline ends. CDR1 and CDR2 from the germline V gene are MNHNS and SASEGT. CDR3 nucleotides: TGTGCCAGCAGTGGATCAGGGAGAGGCACAGATACGCAGTATTTT. Translation: CASSGSGRGTDTQYF.

The chain joins TRBV27 to TRBJ1-2; TRBD1 is a possible D gene (5 bases). The CDR3 has 13 residues. Per the germline V gene, CDR1 is MNHEY and CDR2 is SMNVEV (reference sequence). V lost 8 bases, J lost 2 bases, and 12 bases lay in between. The CDR3 DNA reads as TGTGCCAGCCGCGCAGGGCGGAACTATGGCTACACCTTC. Its translation is CASRAGRNYGYTF.

J is TRBJ2-4 and V is TRBV5-6, with D tentatively TRBD2 (5 bases). This CDR3 region has 19 residues. Germline loops: CDR1 SGHDT, CDR2 YYEEEE. The V end was cut by 3 bases, the J end by 3 bases, with 25 bases between. The CDR3 sequence: CASSSGWGRGPRDKNIQYF. In DNA, the CDR3 is TGTGCCAGCAGCTCGGGCTGGGGTCGAGGGCCAAGGGACAAAAACATTCAGTACTTC.

The genes are TRBV6-6 and TRBJ2-7; 8 bases map to TRBD1. Germline trimming cut 0 bases from V and 3 bases from J; bases unmatched to any gene: 4. The CDR3 has 15 residues. In germline, CDR1 is MNHNY, CDR2 SVGAGI (reference sequence). The CDR3 here is CASSYSRTGFYEQYF. CDR3 DNA: TGTGCCAGCAGTTACTCAAGGACAGGGTTCTACGAGCAGTACTTC.

The chain recombines TRBV5-5 with TRBJ2-3; no firm D call. In germline, CDR1 is SGHKS, CDR2 YYEKEE (reference sequence). The CDR3 is 14 amino acids. Trimming took off 4 bases at V and 2 bases at J, with 11 bases between the two ends. Here the CDR3 DNA reads TGTGCCAGCAGCCGGACCCAATCCACAGATACGCAGTATTTT. This encodes CASSRTQSTDTQYF.

In this sample, this clone turned up once. The chain has TRBV4-3 and TRBJ2-3, with 8 bases matching TRBD2. The CDR3 is made up of 16 amino acids. CDR1 and CDR2 from the germline V gene are LGHNA and YSLEER. The ends lost 0 bases at V and 4 bases at J; junction bases unmatched: 6. The chain's CDR3 is CASSQDEREFSDTQYF. The CDR3 DNA is TGCGCCAGCAGCCAAGACGAGCGGGAGTTCTCAGATACGCAGTATTTT.

V usage is TRBV7-6 and J usage is TRBJ2-6; D is unresolved. The CDR3 consists of 15 residues. The germline V gene has CDR1 SGHVS and CDR2 FNYEAQ. Trimming removed 5 bases at V and 1 base at J, with 9 bases between. This chain's CDR3 is CASSPAPSGANVLTF. Written as DNA, the CDR3 is TGTGCCAGCAGCCCTGCCCCTTCTGGGGCCAACGTCCTGACTTTC.

The rearrangement uses TRBV5-1 and TRBJ1-1, with a weak D call TRBD1 (5 bases). Trimming removed 0 bases at V and 5 bases at J, with 8 bases between. CDR3 length equals 13 residues. Germline-derived CDR1 and CDR2 are SGHRS and YFSETQ. The CDR3 protein is CASSLVGVTEAFF. The CDR3, as DNA: TGCGCCAGCAGCTTGGTAGGGGTGACTGAAGCTTTCTTT.

The CDR3 is CASRFRQGGTGELFF. DNA for the CDR3: TGTGCCAGCAGGTTCCGACAGGGGGGTACCGGGGAGCTGTTTTTT. V and J are TRBV13 and TRBJ2-2; 9 nucleotides agree with TRBD1. The V gene end was trimmed by 6 bases and the J gene end by 5 bases; junction bases not matched to a gene: 7. This CDR3 is built from 15 residues. CDR1 PRHDT and CDR2 FYEKMQ come from the germline V gene (reference sequence). Together with reference TRBV13 and TRBJ2-2, the CDR3 gives the full variable domain: AAGVIQSPRHLIKEKRETATLKCYPIPRHDTVYWYQQGPGQDPQFLISFYEKMQSDKGSIPDRFSAQQFSDYHSELNMSSLELGDSALYFCASRFRQGGTGELFFGEGSRLTVL.

The chain is built from TRBV19 and TRBJ2-5; a possible D gene is TRBD1 (5 bases). The V end lost 2 bases, the J end lost 1 base, and 5 bases lay between the germline ends. This CDR3 is 13 amino acids long. Germline V gene data show CDR1 as LNHDA and CDR2 as SQIVND (reference sequence). The CDR3 nucleotides are TGTGCCAGTAGTATAACAGGCCAAGAGACCCAGTACTTC. Its protein product is CASSITGQETQYF.

The J gene is TRBJ2-7, the V gene TRBV12-1; the tabulated D call, TRBD1, remains unverified against the DNA. TRBV12-1 is classified as a pseudogene. The CDR3 is 16 residues long. Here the CDR3 reads CASSFDTAGKRYEQYF. The DNA for the CDR3 is TGTGCCAGCAGCTTTGATACGGCAGGGAAGCGATACGAGCAGTACTTC.

This clone was detected only once. The genes are TRBV19 and TRBJ1-4; D uncertain. From germline, CDR1 is LNHDA and CDR2 SQIVND (reference sequence). V was pared by 1 base and J by 10 bases, with 16 bases between. The length of the CDR3 is 15 residues. The CDR3 region is CASSIVWSDSGKLFF. DNA of the CDR3: TGTGCCAGTAGTATAGTGTGGTCAGATTCAGGAAAACTGTTTTTT.

V usage is TRBV19 and J usage is TRBJ1-5; D is undetermined. CDR3 length equals 14 residues. From germline, CDR1 is LNHDA and CDR2 SQIVND (reference sequence). V was trimmed by 0 bases and J by 3 bases, leaving 6 bases between them. The chain's CDR3 is CASSIEDNNQPQHF. The CDR3, as DNA: TGTGCCAGTAGTATAGAAGACAACAATCAGCCCCAGCATTTT.

The gene calls are TRBV5-5 and TRBJ2-7, with D possibly being TRBD1 or TRBD2 (5 bases each). This CDR3 spans 15 amino acids. Germline V gives CDR1 SGHKS, CDR2 YYEKEE (reference sequence). Trimming removed 0 bases from V and 3 bases from J, with 13 bases in between. CDR3 bases: TGTGCCAGCAGCTTGGCAGGGACGGTGAGCTACGAGCAGTACTTC. Protein product: CASSLAGTVSYEQYF. Supplemented by reference TRBV5-5 and TRBJ2-7, the full variable domain reads DAGVTQSPTHLIKTRGQQVTLRCSPISGHKSVSWYQQVLGQGPQFIFQYYEKEERGRGNFPDRFSARQFPNYSSELNVNALLLGDSALYLCASSLAGTVSYEQYFGPGTRLTVT.

A single count supports this clone. The CDR3 region has the DNA TGTGCCAGCAGTTACTCGGTAGCGGAGAACACCGGGGAGCTGTTTTTT. Protein sequence: CASSYSVAENTGELFF. The chain couples TRBV6-5 to TRBJ2-2; a possible D gene is TRBD2 (6 bases). V gave up 0 bases and J gave up 1 base, with 9 bases separating them. The CDR3 sequence is 16 residues long. Germline values: CDR1 MNHEY, CDR2 SVGAGI.

The chain has TRBV30 and TRBJ2-3; perhaps TRBD2 as D (5 bases). Germline CDR1 and CDR2: GTSNPN and SVGIG (reference sequence). The CDR3 sequence is 15 residues long. Trimming pared 0 bases from V and 4 bases from J, leaving 14 bases between. CDR3 DNA sequence: TGTGCCTGGAGTGTACTAGGGTATGGGGCAGATACGCAGTATTTT. The encoded protein is CAWSVLGYGADTQYF.